This TCR beta chain was found in a study of cytotoxic CD8 clonotypes in ibrutinib-treated CLL. Germline lookup yields CDR1 SGHRS and CDR2 YFSETQ. Trimming removed 3 bases from V and 5 bases from J, with 9 bases in between. CDR3 size: 13 residues. Generated by immunoSEQ multiplex PCR, the TCRdb table keeps only in-frame clones and is missing some. The top ten clones hold approximately 7.7% of a sample with approximately 74,000 clones, about 84% of them seen once. The V and J genes are TRBV5-1 and TRBJ2-1; D is unresolved. Sequenced here: PBMCs, sampled at disease progression, from a patient treated with ibrutinib. The sequence was obtained from a human donor with chronic lymphocytic leukemia. The CDR3 is CASSSDLNNEQFF. CDR3 nucleotide sequence: TGCGCCAGCAGCTCTGACCTTAACAATGAGCAGTTCTTC.